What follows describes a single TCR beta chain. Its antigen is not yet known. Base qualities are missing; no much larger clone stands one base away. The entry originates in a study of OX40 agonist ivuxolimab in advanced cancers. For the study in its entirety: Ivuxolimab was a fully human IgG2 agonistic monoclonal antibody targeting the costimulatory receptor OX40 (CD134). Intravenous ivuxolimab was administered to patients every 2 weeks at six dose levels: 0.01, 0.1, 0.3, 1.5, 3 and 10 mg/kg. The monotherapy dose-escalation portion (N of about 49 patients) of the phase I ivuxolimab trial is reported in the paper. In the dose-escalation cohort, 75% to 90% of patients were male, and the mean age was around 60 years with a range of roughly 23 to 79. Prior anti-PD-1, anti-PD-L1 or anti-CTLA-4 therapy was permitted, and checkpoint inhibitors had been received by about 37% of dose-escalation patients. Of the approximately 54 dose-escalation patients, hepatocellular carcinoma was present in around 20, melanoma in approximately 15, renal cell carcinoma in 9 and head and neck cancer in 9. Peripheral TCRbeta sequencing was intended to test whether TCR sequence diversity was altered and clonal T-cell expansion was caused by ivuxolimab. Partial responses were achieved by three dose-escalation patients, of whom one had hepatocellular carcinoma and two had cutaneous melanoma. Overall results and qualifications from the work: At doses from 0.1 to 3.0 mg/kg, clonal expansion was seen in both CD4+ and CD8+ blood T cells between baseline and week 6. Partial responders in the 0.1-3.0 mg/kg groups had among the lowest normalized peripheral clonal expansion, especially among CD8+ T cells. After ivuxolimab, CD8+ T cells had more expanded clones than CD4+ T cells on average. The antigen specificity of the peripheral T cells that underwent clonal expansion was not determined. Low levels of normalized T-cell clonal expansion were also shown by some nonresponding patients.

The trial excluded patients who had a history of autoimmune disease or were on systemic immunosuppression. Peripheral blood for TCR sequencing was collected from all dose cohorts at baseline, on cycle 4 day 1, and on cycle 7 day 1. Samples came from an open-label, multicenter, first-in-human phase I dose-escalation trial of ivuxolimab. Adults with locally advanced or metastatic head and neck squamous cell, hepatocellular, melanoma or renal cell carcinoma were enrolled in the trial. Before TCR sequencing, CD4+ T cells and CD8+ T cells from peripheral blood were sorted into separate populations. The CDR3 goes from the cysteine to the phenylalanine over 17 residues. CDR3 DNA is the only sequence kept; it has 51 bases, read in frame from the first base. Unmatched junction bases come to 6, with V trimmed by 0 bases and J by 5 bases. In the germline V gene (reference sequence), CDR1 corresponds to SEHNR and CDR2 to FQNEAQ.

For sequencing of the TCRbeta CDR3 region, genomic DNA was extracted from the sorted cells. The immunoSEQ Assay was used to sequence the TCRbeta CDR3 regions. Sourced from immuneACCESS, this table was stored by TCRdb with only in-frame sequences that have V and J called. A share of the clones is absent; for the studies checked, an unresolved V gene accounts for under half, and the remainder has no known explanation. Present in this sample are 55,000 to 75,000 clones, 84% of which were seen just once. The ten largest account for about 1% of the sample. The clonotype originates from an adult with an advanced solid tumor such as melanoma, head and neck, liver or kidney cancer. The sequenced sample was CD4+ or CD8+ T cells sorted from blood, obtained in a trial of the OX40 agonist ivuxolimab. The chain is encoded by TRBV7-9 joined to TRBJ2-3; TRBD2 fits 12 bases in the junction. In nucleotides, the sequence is TGTGCCAGCAGCTTAGCGGCACTAGCGGGGGGTGGAGATACGCAGTATTTT. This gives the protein CASSLAALAGGGDTQYF.